This T cell receptor (beta chain) appears in the sequencing data of a study of OX40 agonist ivuxolimab in advanced cancers. This CDR3 comprises 14 residues. From germline, CDR1 is LNHDA and CDR2 SQIVND (reference sequence). The germline V and J ends were trimmed by 3 bases and 3 bases, with 11 bases remaining between them. Generated by immunoSEQ multiplex PCR, the TCRdb table keeps only in-frame clones and is missing some. The repertoire holds about 74,000 clones, with about 90% as singletons. The sequencing used CD4+ or CD8+ T cells sorted from blood, collected in a trial of the OX40 agonist ivuxolimab. This TCR derives from an adult with an advanced solid tumor such as melanoma, head and neck, liver or kidney cancer. The chain combines TRBV19 with TRBJ1-1, with D possibly matching TRBD1 (5 bases). The CDR3 here is CASSIGQGYTEAFF. CDR3 DNA sequence: TGTGCCAGTAGTATTGGCCAGGGTTACACTGAAGCTTTCTTT.